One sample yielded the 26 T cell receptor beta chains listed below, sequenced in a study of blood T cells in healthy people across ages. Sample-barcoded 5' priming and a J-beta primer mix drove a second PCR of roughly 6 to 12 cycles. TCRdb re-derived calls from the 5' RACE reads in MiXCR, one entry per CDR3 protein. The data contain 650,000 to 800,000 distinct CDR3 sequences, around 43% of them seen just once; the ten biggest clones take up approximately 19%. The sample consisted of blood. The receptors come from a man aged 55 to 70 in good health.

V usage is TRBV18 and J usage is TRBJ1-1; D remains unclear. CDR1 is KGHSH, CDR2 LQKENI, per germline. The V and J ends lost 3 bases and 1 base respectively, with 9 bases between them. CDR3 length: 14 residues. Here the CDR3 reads CASSPTAGNTEAFF. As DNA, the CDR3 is TGTGCCAGCTCACCTACGGCCGGGAACACTGAAGCTTTCTTT.

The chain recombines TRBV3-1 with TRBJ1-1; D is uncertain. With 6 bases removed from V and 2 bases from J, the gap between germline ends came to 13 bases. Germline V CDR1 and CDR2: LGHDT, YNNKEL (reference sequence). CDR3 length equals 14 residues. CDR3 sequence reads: CASSPLSTNTEAFF. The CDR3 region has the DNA TGTGCCAGCAGTCCCTTGAGTACTAACACTGAAGCTTTCTTT.

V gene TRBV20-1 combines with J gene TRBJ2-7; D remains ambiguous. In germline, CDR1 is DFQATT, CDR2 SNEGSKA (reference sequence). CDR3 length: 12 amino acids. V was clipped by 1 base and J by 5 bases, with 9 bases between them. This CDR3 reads CSARGQKDEQYF. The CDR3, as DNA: TGCAGTGCTAGAGGGCAGAAAGACGAGCAGTACTTC.

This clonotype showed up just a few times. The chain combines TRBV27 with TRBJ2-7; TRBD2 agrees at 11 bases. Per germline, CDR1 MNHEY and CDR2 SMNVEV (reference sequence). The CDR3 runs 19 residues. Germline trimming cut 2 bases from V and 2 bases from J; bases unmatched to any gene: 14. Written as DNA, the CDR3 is TGTGCCAGCAGTTTAAAAGGACTAGCGGGTATTTCCTGGGCCTACGAGCAGTACTTC. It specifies CASSLKGLAGISWAYEQYF.

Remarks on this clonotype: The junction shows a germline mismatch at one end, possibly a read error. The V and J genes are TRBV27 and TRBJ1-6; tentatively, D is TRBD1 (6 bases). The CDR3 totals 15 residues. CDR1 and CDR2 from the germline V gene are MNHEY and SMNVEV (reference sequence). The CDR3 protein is CASSPPGHYSSPLHF. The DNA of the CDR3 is TGTGCCAGCAGTCCACCGGGACATTATAGTTCACCCCTCCACTTT.

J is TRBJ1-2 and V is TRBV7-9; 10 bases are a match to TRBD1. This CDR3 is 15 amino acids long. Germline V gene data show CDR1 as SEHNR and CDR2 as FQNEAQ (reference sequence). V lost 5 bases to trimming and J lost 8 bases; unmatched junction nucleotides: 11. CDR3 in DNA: TGTGCCAGCAGCATCTTAACCGGGACAGGGGACGGCTACACCTTC. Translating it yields CASSILTGTGDGYTF.

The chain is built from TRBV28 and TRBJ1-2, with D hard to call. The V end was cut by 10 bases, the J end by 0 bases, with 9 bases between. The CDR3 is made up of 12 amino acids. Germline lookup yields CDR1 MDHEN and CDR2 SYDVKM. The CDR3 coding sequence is TGTGCCACCAAACTAGCTAACTATGGCTACACCTTC. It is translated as CATKLANYGYTF.

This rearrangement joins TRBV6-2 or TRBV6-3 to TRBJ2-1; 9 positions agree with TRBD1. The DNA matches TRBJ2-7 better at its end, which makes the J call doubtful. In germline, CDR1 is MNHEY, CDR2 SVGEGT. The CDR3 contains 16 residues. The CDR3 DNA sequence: TGTGCCAGCAGTTACCTGGGACAGGGAAACTTTTACGAGCAGTACTTC. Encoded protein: CASSYLGQGNFYEQYF.

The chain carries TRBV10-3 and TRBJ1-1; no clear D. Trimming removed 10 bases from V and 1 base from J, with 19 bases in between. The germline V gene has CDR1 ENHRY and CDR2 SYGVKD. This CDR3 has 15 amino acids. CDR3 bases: TGTGCCACGGAAGAAAAGCCGGGCAAGAACACTGAAGCTTTCTTT. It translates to CATEEKPGKNTEAFF.

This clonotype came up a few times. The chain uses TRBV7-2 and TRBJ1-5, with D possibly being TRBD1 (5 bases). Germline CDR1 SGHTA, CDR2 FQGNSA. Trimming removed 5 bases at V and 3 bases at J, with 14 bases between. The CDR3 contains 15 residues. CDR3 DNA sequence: TGTGCCAGCAGCCCTGGGGGGGTAGTCAATCAGCCCCAGCATTTT. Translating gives CASSPGGVVNQPQHF.

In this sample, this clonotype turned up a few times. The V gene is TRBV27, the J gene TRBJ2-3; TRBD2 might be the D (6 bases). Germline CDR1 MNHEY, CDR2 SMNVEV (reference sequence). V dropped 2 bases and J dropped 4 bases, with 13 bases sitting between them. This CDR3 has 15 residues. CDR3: CASSLRRLAPDTQYF. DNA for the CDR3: TGTGCCAGCAGTTTAAGGAGGCTAGCGCCAGATACGCAGTATTTT.

This CDR3 is CASRGDAREQYF. In DNA form, the CDR3 reads TGTGCCAGCAGGGGGGACGCACGGGAGCAGTACTTC. This chain joins TRBV2 and TRBJ2-7; D may correspond to TRBD1 or TRBD2 (5 bases each). With 6 bases removed from V and 7 bases from J, the gap between germline ends came to 13 bases. Germline-derived CDR1 and CDR2 are SNHLY and FYNNEI. The CDR3 consists of 12 residues.

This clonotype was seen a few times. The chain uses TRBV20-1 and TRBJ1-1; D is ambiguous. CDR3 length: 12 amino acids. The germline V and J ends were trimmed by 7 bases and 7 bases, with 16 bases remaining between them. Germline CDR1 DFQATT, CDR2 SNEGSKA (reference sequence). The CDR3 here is CSGANSGFEAFF. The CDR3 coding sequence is TGCAGTGGAGCTAATTCGGGGTTTGAAGCTTTCTTT.

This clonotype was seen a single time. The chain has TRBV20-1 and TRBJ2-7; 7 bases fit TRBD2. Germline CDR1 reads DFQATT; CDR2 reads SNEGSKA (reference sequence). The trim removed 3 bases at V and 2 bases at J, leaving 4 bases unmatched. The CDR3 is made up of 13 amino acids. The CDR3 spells CSASALAAYEQYF. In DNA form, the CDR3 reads TGCAGTGCTAGCGCCCTAGCGGCCTACGAGCAGTACTTC.

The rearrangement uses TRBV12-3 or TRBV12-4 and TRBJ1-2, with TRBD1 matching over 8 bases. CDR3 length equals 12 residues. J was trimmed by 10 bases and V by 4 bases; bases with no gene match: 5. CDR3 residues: CASSSGTGAYTF. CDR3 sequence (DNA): TGTGCCAGCAGTTCTGGGACAGGTGCCTACACCTTC.

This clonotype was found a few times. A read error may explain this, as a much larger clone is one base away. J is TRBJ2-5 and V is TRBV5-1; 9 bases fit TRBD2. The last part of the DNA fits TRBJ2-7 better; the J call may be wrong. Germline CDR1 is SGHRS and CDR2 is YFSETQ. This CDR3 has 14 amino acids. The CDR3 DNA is TGCGCCAGCAGCGCTGCGGGGGGGTACGGCGAGCAGTACTTC. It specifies CASSAAGGYGEQYF.

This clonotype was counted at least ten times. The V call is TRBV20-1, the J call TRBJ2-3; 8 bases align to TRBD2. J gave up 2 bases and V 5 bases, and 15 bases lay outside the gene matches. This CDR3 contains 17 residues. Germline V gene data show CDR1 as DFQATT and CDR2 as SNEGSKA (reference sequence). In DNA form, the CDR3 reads TGCAGTGCTGAACAGCGGGGGCCCCAACCGAACACAGATACGCAGTATTTT. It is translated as CSAEQRGPQPNTDTQYF.

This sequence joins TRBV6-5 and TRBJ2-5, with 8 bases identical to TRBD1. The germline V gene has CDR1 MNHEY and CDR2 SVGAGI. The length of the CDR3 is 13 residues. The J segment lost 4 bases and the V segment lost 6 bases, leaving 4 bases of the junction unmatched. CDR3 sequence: CASRQGGGETQYF. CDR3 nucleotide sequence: TGTGCCAGCAGACAGGGGGGCGGAGAGACCCAGTACTTC.

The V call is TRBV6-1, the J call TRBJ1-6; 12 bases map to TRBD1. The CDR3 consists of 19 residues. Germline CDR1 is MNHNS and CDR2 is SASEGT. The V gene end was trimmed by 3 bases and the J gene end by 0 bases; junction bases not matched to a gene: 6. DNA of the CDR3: TGTGCCAGCAGTGACGGGACAGGGGGCTTGAACTCCTATAATTCACCCCTCCACTTT. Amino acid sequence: CASSDGTGGLNSYNSPLHF.

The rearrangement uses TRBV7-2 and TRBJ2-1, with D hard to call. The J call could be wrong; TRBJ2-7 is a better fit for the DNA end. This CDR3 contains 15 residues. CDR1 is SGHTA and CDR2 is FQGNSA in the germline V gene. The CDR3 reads CASSIDRSSYNEQYF. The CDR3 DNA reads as TGTGCCAGCAGCATAGACCGGAGCTCCTACAATGAGCAGTACTTC.

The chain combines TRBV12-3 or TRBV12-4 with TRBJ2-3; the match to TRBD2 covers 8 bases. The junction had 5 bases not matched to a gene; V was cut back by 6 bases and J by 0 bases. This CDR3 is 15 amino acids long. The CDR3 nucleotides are TGTGCCAGCAGGAGAGCGGGGGCGAGCACAGATACGCAGTATTTT. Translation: CASRRAGASTDTQYF.

The CDR3: CASRSLDPWGQPQHF. CDR3 DNA: TGTGCCAGCAGATCCCTTGATCCTTGGGGTCAGCCCCAGCATTTT. The rearrangement uses TRBV6-2 or TRBV6-3 and TRBJ1-5; no definite D call. Trimming removed 6 bases at V and 6 bases at J, with 18 bases between. This CDR3 is 15 amino acids long. The V gene's germline CDR1 is MNHEY and CDR2 SVGEGT.

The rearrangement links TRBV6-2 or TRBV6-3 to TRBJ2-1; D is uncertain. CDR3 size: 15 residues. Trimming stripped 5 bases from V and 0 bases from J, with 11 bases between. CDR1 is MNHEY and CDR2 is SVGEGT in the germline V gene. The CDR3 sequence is CASSPQASSYNEQFF. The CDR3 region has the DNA TGTGCCAGCAGTCCCCAGGCGAGCTCCTACAATGAGCAGTTCTTC.

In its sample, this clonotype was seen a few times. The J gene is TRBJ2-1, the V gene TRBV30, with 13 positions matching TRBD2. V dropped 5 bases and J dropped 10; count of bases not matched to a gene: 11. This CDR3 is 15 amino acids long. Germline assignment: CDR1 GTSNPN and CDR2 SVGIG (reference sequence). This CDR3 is CAWVPTGLAGEEQFF. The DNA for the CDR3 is TGTGCCTGGGTCCCGACAGGACTAGCGGGGGAGGAGCAGTTCTTC.

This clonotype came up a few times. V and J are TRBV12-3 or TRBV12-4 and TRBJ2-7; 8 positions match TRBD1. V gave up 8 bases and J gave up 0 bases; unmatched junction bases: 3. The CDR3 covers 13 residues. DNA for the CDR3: TGTGCCAGCGGTCAGGGGGCCTCCTACGAGCAGTACTTC. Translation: CASGQGASYEQYF.

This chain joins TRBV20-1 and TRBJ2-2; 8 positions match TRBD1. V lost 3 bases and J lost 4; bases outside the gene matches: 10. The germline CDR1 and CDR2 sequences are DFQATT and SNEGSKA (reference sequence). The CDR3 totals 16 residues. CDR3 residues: CSARRPTGESTGELFF. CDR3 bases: TGCAGTGCTAGGAGACCGACAGGGGAAAGCACCGGGGAGCTGTTTTTT.